This T cell receptor (beta chain) is drawn from a study of monozygotic twins with inflammatory bowel disease (dated by TCRdb to between 2018 and 2021). In terms of the full investigation: The full study comprised some 30 monozygotic twin pairs: nine German pairs (four IBD-concordant, five IBD-discordant) and 19 IBD-discordant Danish pairs. The search for disease-associated traits relied mainly on comparing, within discordant pairs, IBD patients with their genetically identical healthy co-twins. Each individual had, on average, about 151 000 unique TCRalpha sequences and 181 000 unique TCRbeta sequences available for analysis. General findings and caveats noted by the study authors: No single strong signal or clonotype linked to IBD turned up in the results, so the idea that one exists was not supported. Differing immunosuppressive treatments among patients may have added background noise and inter-individual variability to the repertoires. IBD patients shared fewer clonotypes with other individuals than healthy twins did, most markedly in patients showing signs of disease activity. No difference in repertoire similarity was observed between concordant and discordant twins, possibly owing to limited statistical power. Measured by the inverse Simpson index, TCRbeta repertoire diversity was lower in IBD patients than in their healthy co-twins. The analysis was unable to tell different T cell subtypes apart.

From each donor, a roughly 2.5 ml peripheral blood sample was collected into PAXgene tubes and stored at -80 degrees C. Without any T cell sorting, total RNA was extracted from whole blood using the PAXgene blood miRNA kit on an automated QIAcube. Peripheral blood from monozygotic twin pairs who were concordant or discordant for inflammatory bowel disease underwent deep TCRalpha and TCRbeta repertoire profiling using unique molecular barcoding. Smoking habits were recorded for all twin pairs, and each individual was classified as a current, former or never smoker. The library came from 5' RACE. The input for every TCR library was roughly 3.5 ug of total RNA. For each sample, cDNA synthesis with SMARTScribe reverse transcriptase was split into eight separate reactions. During cDNA synthesis, template switching was used to introduce unique molecular identifiers that contained a 6-nucleotide sample barcode. TCRalpha and TCRbeta cDNA was amplified in two nested PCRs of about 16 and 10 cycles, and bead purification was carried out after each PCR. Before amplification, the cDNA was both treated with uracil DNA-glycosylase and purified with the QIAquick PCR purification kit. The second PCR added Illumina TruSeq-compatible adapters along with sample-specific barcodes. TapeStation and Qubit were used to check library quality and concentration, and 4 to 6 ng of each library went into the pool. Sequencing of the pooled libraries was done on an Illumina HiSeq2500 single-index Rapid Run using custom sequencing primers and 2 x 100 bp reads. The published analysis was carried out like this. MiGEC version 1.2.6 was used for UMI-based consensus assembly to correct PCR and sequencing errors. MiXCR version 2.1.1 handled V(D)J alignment, clonotype assembly and CDR3 extraction. Gene usage, clonotype sharing and MAIT/NKT TCR abundance were normalised by analysing the top 1000, 10 000 and 20 000 clonotypes per sample. After downsampling to 27 000 UMIs, diversity was calculated as the inverse Simpson index using the vegan R package. Paired Mann-Whitney U tests were applied to discordant twin pairs, and Benjamini-Hochberg correction was used for multiple testing. Through TCRdb reprocessing, the reads give one entry per CDR3 protein sequence; DNA is omitted. TCRdb, not the authors, supplied the V and J calls. This sample's table carries a few hundred thousand distinct CDR3 sequences. Approximately 2.3% of the sample rests with the top ten.

Reading from cysteine to phenylalanine, the CDR3 counts 14 amino acids. The DNA is not on file. Via the germline V gene (reference sequence), CDR1 is SEHNR and CDR2 FQNEAQ. A remark on this clonotype: Its cognate antigen has yet to be identified.

Sample: blood. The chain links TRBV7-9 with TRBJ1-1; TCRdb proposes TRBD1, but this gene call is untestable without DNA. The receptor was isolated from a human donor with ulcerative colitis or Crohn's disease, or a healthy co-twin of an affected twin (not recorded which). The CDR3 reads as follows: CASTPSRAGTEAFF.